One sample yielded the 9 T cell receptor beta chains listed below, sequenced in a study of early T cells in non-severe SARS-CoV-2 infection (dated by TCRdb to about 2021). Receptor amplification or capture employed 5' RACE. TCRdb names NextSeq 500 as the instrument used. TCRdb itself trimmed the public reads at Q25 with fastp, ran MiXCR and retained productive beta chains. Identical CDR3 protein sequences are pooled into one entry, listed with their most common genes and DNA. The sample contains roughly 75,000 distinct CDR3 sequences, approximately 10% of them found a single time. The ten largest clones take up about 4.5% of the sample. Sequencing was performed on whole blood. Receptors were obtained from an adult who was a healthcare worker with PCR-confirmed SARS-CoV-2 infection or an uninfected control (not recorded which).

In this sample, this clonotype turned up many times. The rearrangement joins TRBV5-1 to TRBJ1-4; possibly TRBD1 for D (6 bases). The CDR3 consists of 14 residues. The V gene's germline CDR1 is SGHRS and CDR2 YFSETQ. Trimming pared 3 bases from V and 6 bases from J, leaving 12 bases between. CDR3 amino acids: CASSSTGMDEKLFF. The CDR3 nucleotides read TGCGCCAGCAGCTCTACAGGGATGGATGAAAAACTGTTTTTT. Full variable domain (rest looked up from reference TRBV5-1 and TRBJ1-4): KAGVTQTPRYLIKTRGQQVTLSCSPISGHRSVSWYQQTPGQGLQFLFEYFSETQRNKGNFPGRFSGRQFSNSRSEMNVSTLELGDSALYLCASSSTGMDEKLFFGSGTQLSVL.

This clonotype has a count of ten or more. V is TRBV3-1 and J is TRBJ1-3, with D hard to call. Trimming took 4 bases from V and 0 from J, leaving 13 bases between them. The CDR3 covers 16 residues. Germline loops: CDR1 LGHDT, CDR2 YNNKEL (reference sequence). CDR3 coding DNA: TGTGCCAGCAGCCTCAACAGACGGAGCTCTGGAAACACCATATATTTT. It codes for CASSLNRRSSGNTIYF.

This clonotype was picked up a small number of times. This chain joins TRBV5-1 and TRBJ2-4, with D hard to call. V shed 0 bases and J shed 7 bases, with 11 bases lying between them. The germline CDR1 and CDR2 sequences are SGHRS and YFSETQ. The CDR3 has 14 amino acids. The CDR3 region has the DNA TGCGCCAGCAGCTTGGAGGCACCGCGGAACATTCAGTACTTC. This encodes CASSLEAPRNIQYF. Filled out from reference TRBV5-1 and TRBJ2-4, the complete variable domain reads KAGVTQTPRYLIKTRGQQVTLSCSPISGHRSVSWYQQTPGQGLQFLFEYFSETQRNKGNFPGRFSGRQFSNSRSEMNVSTLELGDSALYLCASSLEAPRNIQYFGAGTRLSVL.

The V call is TRBV19, the J call TRBJ2-1; a weak D match, TRBD2 (6 bases). V gave up 3 bases and J gave up 1 base, with 13 bases separating them. This CDR3 has 16 amino acids. Germline V gene data show CDR1 as LNHDA and CDR2 as SQIVND (reference sequence). CDR3 nucleotides: TGTGCCAGTAGTATTTTGGAGGGAGTATCCTACAATGAGCAGTTCTTC. Amino acid sequence: CASSILEGVSYNEQFF.

This clonotype was seen only a few times. The V call is TRBV18, the J call TRBJ1-1; 9 nucleotides align to TRBD1. Losses at the gene ends were 3 bases for V and 3 bases for J; bases not matched to a gene: 5. Germline CDR1 is KGHSH and CDR2 is LQKENI. This CDR3 has 15 residues. The CDR3 protein is CASSPNRGRDTEAFF. The CDR3 coding sequence is TGTGCCAGCTCACCTAACAGGGGGCGCGACACTGAAGCTTTCTTT.

This chain joins TRBV29-1 and TRBJ1-1; D is uncertain. The germline V and J ends were trimmed by 7 bases and 1 base, with 16 bases remaining between them. The CDR3 length is 14 residues. From germline, CDR1 is SQVTM and CDR2 ANQGSEA. The CDR3 sequence: CSAIRKWENTEAFF. The CDR3 coding sequence is TGCAGCGCGATCCGAAAGTGGGAGAACACTGAAGCTTTCTTT.

This clonotype occurred many times. The junction and the germline gene differ at one end; a read error may be behind it. J is TRBJ2-1 and V is TRBV5-6, with D maybe TRBD1 (6 bases). The CDR3 spans 11 residues. CDR1 and CDR2 (germline): SGHDT, YYEEEE. CDR3 nucleotide sequence: TGTGCCAGCAGCTTGGGAGGGGGAGTTGTCTTC. The encoded protein is CASSLGGGVVF.

J is TRBJ2-3 and V is TRBV6-5; 12 bases align to TRBD1. V lost 2 bases, J lost 5 bases, and 8 bases stayed unmatched. The germline V gene has CDR1 MNHEY and CDR2 SVGAGI. The CDR3 length is 17 residues. The DNA for the CDR3 is TGTGCCAGCAGTTACGGGGGACAGGGGGCGCCTCAAGATACGCAGTATTTT. Its protein is CASSYGGQGAPQDTQYF.

In this sample, this clonotype turned up many times. The chain carries TRBV7-6 and TRBJ2-7; 9 bases are shared with TRBD2. This CDR3 is built from 16 residues. The V gene's germline CDR1 is SGHVS and CDR2 FNYEAQ. V trimming: 1 base; J trimming: 2 bases; junction bases outside the gene matches: 6. The CDR3 nucleotides are TGTGCCAGCAGCTTAGATAGCGGGGGAGCAACCTACGAGCAGTACTTC. Translated: CASSLDSGGATYEQYF.